The 23 T cell receptor beta chains listed next were all sequenced from one sample in a study of blood T cell repertoires in COVID-19. Produced via immunoSEQ multiplex PCR; TCRdb's table is partial and in-frame only. The sample shows about 200,000 clones, about nine tenths of them seen only once. The sequenced sample was peripheral blood. The receptors come from a man aged 50 to 60 with acute or convalescent COVID-19.

This clone came up a few times. V and J are TRBV7-9 and TRBJ2-7, with TRBD1 identical over 7 bases. Germline CDR1 SEHNR, CDR2 FQNEAQ (reference sequence). The CDR3 extends over 14 amino acids. V gave up 7 bases and J gave up 3 bases; unmatched junction bases: 9. CDR3 coding DNA: TGTGCCAGCAAGGCGACCGGGACAGTCTACGAGCAGTACTTC. Residues: CASKATGTVYEQYF. Full variable domain (rest looked up from reference TRBV7-9 and TRBJ2-7): DTGVSQNPRHKITKRGQNVTFRCDPISEHNRLYWYRQTLGQGPEFLTYFQNEAQLEKSRLLSDRFSAERPKGSFSTLEIQRTEQGDSAMYLCASKATGTVYEQYFGPGTRLTVT.

The rearrangement links TRBV18 to TRBJ2-1; 8 nucleotides align to TRBD2. From germline, CDR1 is KGHSH and CDR2 LQKENI. The CDR3 totals 16 residues. With V trimmed by 1 base and J by 8 bases, 10 bases remained unmatched. CDR3 in amino acids: CASSPRPGLEIDEQFF. The DNA for the CDR3 is TGTGCCAGCTCACCACGGCCGGGACTAGAGATCGATGAGCAGTTCTTC.

The chain has TRBV7-8 and TRBJ1-2, with a possible D match to TRBD1 (6 bases). CDR1 and CDR2 from the germline V gene are SGHVS and FQNEAQ. The CDR3 runs to 15 residues. Between the trimmed V and J ends, which lost 0 bases and 8 bases, there was a span of 16 bases. The CDR3 nucleotides are TGTGCCAGCAGCTTAGCGGACAGCTCCTCTATCGGCTACACCTTC. This translates into CASSLADSSSIGYTF.

The chain carries TRBV6-5 and TRBJ1-6; 9 nucleotides agree with TRBD1. The V and J ends lost 1 base and 7 bases, in that order; junction bases with no gene match: 5. The CDR3 runs to 16 residues. The germline gives CDR1 MNHEY, CDR2 SVGAGI. CDR3 protein: CASSYYTGGVNSPLHF. CDR3 in DNA: TGTGCCAGCAGTTACTACACAGGGGGCGTGAATTCACCCCTCCACTTT.

J is TRBJ1-1 and V is TRBV20-1; 9 bases are a match to TRBD1. Germline CDR1 and CDR2: DFQATT and SNEGSKA (reference sequence). V lost 6 bases and J lost 8; bases outside the gene matches: 4. The CDR3 extends over 11 amino acids. CDR3 sequence (DNA): TGCAGTGCGAGGGACAGGGAAGAAGCTTTCTTT. Protein sequence: CSARDREEAFF.

The CDR3 here is CATSRGRVYTNEKLFF. The CDR3 DNA reads as TGTGCCACCAGCAGAGGCAGGGTTTATACTAATGAAAAACTGTTTTTT. V usage is TRBV15 and J usage is TRBJ1-4, with a weak D call TRBD1 (5 bases). Trimming left V 1 base short and J 2 bases short, with 11 bases between. This CDR3 contains 16 residues. CDR1 is LNHNV and CDR2 is YYDKDF in the germline V gene (reference sequence).

The CDR3 protein is CASSQELAAIEQFF. As DNA, the CDR3 is TGCGCCAGCAGCCAAGAACTTGCGGCTATTGAGCAGTTCTTC. V and J are TRBV4-1 and TRBJ2-1, with no clear D. The CDR3 loop spans 14 amino acids. Trimming took 0 bases from V and 9 from J, leaving 12 bases between them. Germline V gene data show CDR1 as MGHRA and CDR2 as YSYEKL.

The chain links TRBV19 to TRBJ1-6; TRBD1 aligns across 8 bases. There are 15 residues in the CDR3. Trimming removed 2 bases from V and 9 bases from J; junction bases left unmatched: 6. Germline V gene data show CDR1 as LNHDA and CDR2 as SQIVND (reference sequence). For the CDR3, the DNA is TGTGCCAGTAGTATAAAGGGACAGGTTGGTTCACCCCTCCACTTT. Translating it yields CASSIKGQVGSPLHF. The whole variable domain, remainder taken from reference TRBV19 and TRBJ1-6, is DGGITQSPKYLFRKEGQNVTLSCEQNLNHDAMYWYRQDPGQGLRLIYYSQIVNDFQKGDIAEGYSVSREKKESFPLTVTSAQKNPTAFYLCASSIKGQVGSPLHFGNGTRLTVT.

In nucleotides, the CDR3 is TGCGCCAGCAGCCAAGAACTTGGACAGCCTAATGAAAAACTGTTTTTT. It specifies CASSQELGQPNEKLFF. V and J are TRBV4-1 and TRBJ1-4; maybe TRBD1 (6 bases). Germline V lookup: CDR1 MGHRA, CDR2 YSYEKL. The V end was cut by 0 bases, the J end by 3 bases, with 11 bases between. The CDR3 extends over 16 amino acids.

In this sample, this clone turned up a few times. The genes are TRBV5-1 and TRBJ1-6; the D is unclear. The CDR3 has 13 amino acids. Per the germline V gene, CDR1 is SGHRS and CDR2 is YFSETQ. V shed 0 bases and J shed 6 bases, with 4 bases lying between them. CDR3 nucleotides: TGCGCCAGCAGCTTGGACTTTAATTCACCCCTCCACTTT. Encoded protein: CASSLDFNSPLHF. Full variable domain (missing parts from reference TRBV5-1 and TRBJ1-6): KAGVTQTPRYLIKTRGQQVTLSCSPISGHRSVSWYQQTPGQGLQFLFEYFSETQRNKGNFPGRFSGRQFSNSRSEMNVSTLELGDSALYLCASSLDFNSPLHFGNGTRLTVT.

The chain employs TRBV30 and TRBJ1-2; D uncertain. The CDR3 has 13 residues. Trimming took off 0 bases at V and 6 bases at J, with 11 bases between the two ends. The germline CDR1 and CDR2 sequences are GTSNPN and SVGIG (reference sequence). DNA for the CDR3: TGTGCCTGGAGTGTATCGGGGTCCCATGGCTACACCTTC. Residues: CAWSVSGSHGYTF.

V and J are TRBV2 and TRBJ1-1; D not resolved. This CDR3 is built from 15 residues. Germline CDR1 is SNHLY and CDR2 is FYNNEI. Trimming left V 4 bases short and J 1 base short, with 13 bases between. CDR3 sequence: CASSALLPGNTEAFF. DNA for the CDR3: TGTGCCAGCAGTGCATTGCTCCCCGGGAACACTGAAGCTTTCTTT.

About this clone: Other DNA sequences from this sample encode an identical CDR3 as well. V and J are TRBV7-3 and TRBJ1-1, with 9 bases that match TRBD1. The CDR3 is 13 residues long. Germline loops: CDR1 SGHTA, CDR2 FQGTGA. The J segment lost 5 bases and the V segment lost 4 bases, leaving 2 bases of the junction unmatched. The CDR3 protein is CASSSGTGTEAFF. The CDR3 nucleotides read TGTGCCAGCAGCTCGGGGACAGGGACTGAAGCTTTCTTT.

The DNA for the CDR3 is TGTGCCAGCAGCTTACATGAGAGCTCCTATAATTCACCCCTCCACTTT. Its translation is CASSLHESSYNSPLHF. V gene TRBV11-2 combines with J gene TRBJ1-6; no firm D call. The CDR3 consists of 16 residues. The V end lost 2 bases, the J end lost 0 bases, and 8 bases lay between the germline ends. The germline gives CDR1 SGHAT, CDR2 FQNNGV. The full variable domain, in which reference TRBV11-2 and TRBJ1-6 provide the parts outside the CDR3, is EAGVAQSPRYKIIEKRQSVAFWCNPISGHATLYWYQQILGQGPKLLIQFQNNGVVDDSQLPKDRFSAERLKGVDSTLKIQPAKLEDSAVYLCASSLHESSYNSPLHFGNGTRLTVT.

CDR3 loop: CASSPGQPNTGELFF. The CDR3, as DNA: TGTGCCAGCAGCCCGGGACAGCCGAACACCGGGGAGCTGTTTTTT. The chain is built from TRBV9 and TRBJ2-2; 7 bases line up with TRBD1. V lost 4 bases to trimming and J lost 0 bases; unmatched junction nucleotides: 3. The germline gives CDR1 SGDLS, CDR2 YYNGEE. This CDR3 has 15 amino acids.

This chain links TRBV6-5 with TRBJ1-2, with D perhaps matching TRBD1 (5 bases). CDR1 is MNHEY, CDR2 SVGAGI, per germline. Between the trimmed V and J ends, which lost 8 bases and 2 bases, there was a span of 9 bases. The CDR3 runs 12 residues. CDR3 sequence (DNA): TGTGCCAGCCGAAGACAGAACTATGGCTACACCTTC. This encodes CASRRQNYGYTF.

The V gene is TRBV19, the J gene TRBJ2-1, with a weak D call TRBD2 (7 bases). CDR3 length: 17 residues. The V end was cut by 0 bases, the J end by 1 base, with 13 bases between. Germline lookup yields CDR1 LNHDA and CDR2 SQIVND (reference sequence). The CDR3 DNA reads as TGTGCCAGTAGTATAGAGGAAGGGGGGGGATCCTACAATGAGCAGTTCTTC. This sequence encodes CASSIEEGGGSYNEQFF.

The rearrangement uses TRBV15 and TRBJ1-5, with TRBD1 matching 10 bases. The germline V gene has CDR1 LNHNV and CDR2 YYDKDF (reference sequence). V shed 1 base and J 0 bases; nucleotides not matched to a gene: 21. The CDR3 is 23 residues long. The DNA for the CDR3 is TGTGCCACCAGCAGAGTGCTGGGACAGGGGTCCATCCAGCCCAAATATAGCAATCAGCCCCAGCATTTT. This codes for CATSRVLGQGSIQPKYSNQPQHF.

This chain links TRBV18 with TRBJ1-6, with D perhaps TRBD1 (6 bases). The germline V and J ends were trimmed by 3 bases and 0 bases, with 15 bases remaining between them. Germline V gene lookup returns CDR1 KGHSH and CDR2 LQKENI. The CDR3 sequence is 18 residues long. Written as DNA, the CDR3 is TGTGCCAGCTCACCCCCGAGGGGGTCGGGCTCCTATAATTCACCCCTCCACTTT. It is translated as CASSPPRGSGSYNSPLHF.

This clone occurred a few times. The chain combines TRBV9 with TRBJ1-6; the match to TRBD1 covers 7 bases. CDR1 is SGDLS and CDR2 is YYNGEE in the germline V gene. The CDR3 covers 16 residues. J gave up 7 bases and V 0 bases, and 7 bases lay outside the gene matches. CDR3 residues: CASSVEGGAWNSPLHF. In nucleotides, the CDR3 is TGTGCCAGCAGCGTAGAAGGGGGCGCGTGGAATTCACCCCTCCACTTT.

The chain is built from TRBV7-6 and TRBJ2-2; 12 bases are a match to TRBD2. CDR3 length: 15 amino acids. J was trimmed by 7 bases and V by 8 bases; bases with no gene match: 8. The germline V gene has CDR1 SGHVS and CDR2 FNYEAQ. The CDR3 bases are TGTGCCAGCGCCCACCCTAGCGGGGGGGGCGGGGAGCTGTTTTTT. Protein: CASAHPSGGGGELFF.

The rearrangement links TRBV13 to TRBJ2-6, with TRBD1 matching 9 bases. The CDR3 sequence is 19 residues long. V shed 4 bases and J 0 bases; nucleotides not matched to a gene: 10. CDR1 and CDR2 (germline): PRHDT, FYEKMQ (reference sequence). The CDR3 spells CASSSLRDRARSGANVLTF. DNA of the CDR3: TGTGCCAGCAGCTCACTCAGGGACAGGGCTCGCTCTGGGGCCAACGTCCTGACTTTC.

The J gene is TRBJ1-5, the V gene TRBV7-8; D is unclear. Trimming left V 9 bases short and J 2 bases short, with 14 bases between. The germline CDR1 and CDR2 sequences are SGHVS and FQNEAQ. This CDR3 contains 14 residues. The CDR3 is CASTELGGNQPQHF. CDR3 bases: TGTGCCAGTACAGAACTTGGTGGCAATCAGCCCCAGCATTTT.